The 10 T cell receptor beta chains given below trace back to one sample, sequenced in a study of shared clonotypes between healthy human individuals. Measured with immunoSEQ multiplex PCR; TCRdb has only the in-frame clones, and not every one. The sample comprises over a million clones, 70% to 80% of which are singletons, and 0.5% to 0.65% rests with the top ten. Source material: memory CD4+ T cells from PBMCs. Stated subset: CD45RA-negative fraction. The receptors were sampled from a man in his late teens or twenties in good health. Some clones in this sample may be carry-over from other donors' samples.

The rearrangement links TRBV25-1 to TRBJ2-3; D unclear. Germline lookup yields CDR1 MGHDK and CDR2 SYGVNS. CDR3 length: 13 residues. Trimming stripped 2 bases from V and 5 bases from J, with 8 bases between. This CDR3 reads CASSERALDTQYF. The CDR3 nucleotides are TGTGCCAGCAGTGAAAGGGCCTTAGATACGCAGTATTTT.

V gene TRBV19 combines with J gene TRBJ2-3; D possibly corresponds to TRBD1 (8 bases). Per the germline V gene, CDR1 is LNHDA and CDR2 is SQIVND (reference sequence). This CDR3 spans 16 amino acids. V lost 5 bases and J lost 6, with 21 bases in between. The CDR3 DNA reads as TGTGCCAGTAGTTTCGGGCTGAGCGGGGACAGGGATACGCAGTATTTT. It yields the protein CASSFGLSGDRDTQYF. The entire variable domain, with the rest obtained from reference TRBV19 and TRBJ2-3, is as follows: DGGITQSPKYLFRKEGQNVTLSCEQNLNHDAMYWYRQDPGQGLRLIYYSQIVNDFQKGDIAEGYSVSREKKESFPLTVTSAQKNPTAFYLCASSFGLSGDRDTQYFGPGTRLTVL.

The rearrangement uses TRBV30 and TRBJ1-3; possible D gene TRBD1, 5 bases. The CDR3 length is 14 residues. In germline, CDR1 is GTSNPN, CDR2 SVGIG (reference sequence). V lost 0 bases and J 5 bases, leaving 11 bases between the germline ends. Here the CDR3 reads CAWSVNGARNTIYF. CDR3 DNA: TGTGCCTGGAGTGTCAACGGGGCCAGAAACACCATATATTTT.

As for this clone: Distinct nucleotide sequences in the sample also encode this CDR3. This chain joins TRBV20-1 and TRBJ2-7; unclear D gene. Trimming stripped 5 bases from V and 4 bases from J, with 6 bases between. CDR1 and CDR2 from the germline V gene are DFQATT and SNEGSKA (reference sequence). This CDR3 is built from 10 residues. CDR3 sequence (DNA): TGCAGTGCTGGAAGTTACGAGCAGTACTTC. Its translation is CSAGSYEQYF.

This rearrangement joins TRBV7-8 to TRBJ2-5; 7 bases fit TRBD2. The CDR3 sequence is 16 residues long. CDR1 SGHVS and CDR2 FQNEAQ come from the germline V gene. Germline trimming cut 5 bases from V and 1 base from J; bases unmatched to any gene: 10. Here the CDR3 reads CASSRISWTSQETQYF. CDR3 bases: TGTGCCAGCAGCCGGATAAGCTGGACTAGCCAAGAGACCCAGTACTTC.

The chain is built from TRBV28 and TRBJ2-4, with 12 bases that match TRBD2. The V gene end was trimmed by 5 bases and the J gene end by 0 bases; junction bases not matched to a gene: 2. The germline gives CDR1 MDHEN, CDR2 SYDVKM. The CDR3 covers 16 residues. In nucleotides, the CDR3 is TGTGCCAGCAGTCCGACTAGCGGGGGAGCCAAAAACATTCAGTACTTC. It specifies CASSPTSGGAKNIQYF.

The genes are TRBV6-5 and TRBJ1-1; a possible D gene is TRBD1 (5 bases). The CDR3 sequence is 14 residues long. The V gene lost 2 bases and the J gene lost 5 bases, with 12 bases spanning the gap. Germline-derived CDR1 and CDR2 are MNHEY and SVGAGI. CDR3 in amino acids: CASSYGQGRTEAFF. The DNA for the CDR3 is TGTGCCAGCAGTTACGGGCAGGGTAGAACTGAAGCTTTCTTT.

Turning to this clone: A read error may produce the germline difference seen at one junction end. The chain uses TRBV7-8 and TRBJ2-1; 7 bases match TRBD2. There are 16 residues in the CDR3. Per the germline V gene, CDR1 is SGHVS and CDR2 is FQNEAQ. The CDR3 sequence is CASSVALSGWGGEQFF. In DNA form, the CDR3 reads TGTGCCAGCAGCGTAGCACTAAGCGGGTGGGGGGGTGAGCAGTTCTTC.

The chain is built from TRBV2 and TRBJ2-7; TRBD2 might be the D (5 bases). This CDR3 spans 11 amino acids. Per germline, CDR1 SNHLY and CDR2 FYNNEI. V lost 4 bases, J lost 6 bases, and 7 bases lay in between. CDR3 sequence: CASSGGVEQYF. CDR3 in DNA: TGTGCCAGCAGTGGGGGAGTCGAGCAGTACTTC.

The genes are TRBV28 and TRBJ2-2; D call uncertain. Looked up from germline, CDR1 is MDHEN and CDR2 is SYDVKM. The CDR3 is 14 amino acids. Trimming removed 2 bases from V and 5 bases from J, with 9 bases in between. The CDR3 bases are TGTGCCAGCAGTTTAGGGTTCGGTACCGGGGAGCTGTTTTTT. Residues: CASSLGFGTGELFF.